This T cell receptor (beta chain) was recovered during a study of blood T cell repertoires in COVID-19. Background on the study: Samples taken during acute and convalescent COVID-19 were collected in the United States, Italy and Spain. From T cells, B-cell-depleted T cells, or PBMCs came the material, which was cDNA or gDNA.

The CDR3 has 14 amino acids. The germline V gene encodes CDR1 SEHNR and CDR2 FQNEAQ (reference sequence). V lost 5 bases to trimming and J lost 6 bases; unmatched junction nucleotides: 10. This clone was detected ten times or more. In the original analysis: Nucleated cell number was recorded as an estimate derived from reference gene primer amplification. Generated by immunoSEQ multiplex PCR, the TCRdb table keeps only in-frame clones and is missing some. That table gives V, J and clone size, and the DNA gave D and trimming. Of about 120,000 clones in the sample, around 91% were seen once. This chain uses TRBV7-9 with TRBJ2-7; 7 bases fit TRBD1. The sample was peripheral blood. This clonotype was obtained from a man aged 70 or older with active or convalescent COVID-19. The CDR3 DNA reads as TGTGCCAGCAGCCCAAGGGGGCGTGGGCGCGAGCAGTACTTC. Its protein is CASSPRGRGREQYF. Looking up the rest from reference TRBV7-9 and TRBJ2-7 gives the full variable domain: DTGVSQNPRHKITKRGQNVTFRCDPISEHNRLYWYRQTLGQGPEFLTYFQNEAQLEKSRLLSDRFSAERPKGSFSTLEIQRTEQGDSAMYLCASSPRGRGREQYFGPGTRLTVT.